This passage covers 12 T cell receptor beta chains from one sample sequenced in a study of glioma-infiltrating T cells. Amplification of TCR alpha and beta CDR3 regions from RNA used iRepertoire nested multiplex PCR. TCRdb passed the multiplex PCR reads through MiXCR, listing each CDR3 protein once. This repertoire shows 150,000 to 200,000 distinct CDR3 sequences, 32% found once; its top ten account for around 20%. The sequenced sample was glioma tissue, nonneoplastic brain tissue, or PBMCs (not recorded which). Receptors were obtained from a human donor with low-grade glioma or glioblastoma, undergoing nonglioma brain surgery, or in good health (not recorded which).

This clonotype was recorded many times. The chain employs TRBV11-2 and TRBJ2-1; 11 bases map to TRBD1. Germline V CDR1 and CDR2: SGHAT, FQNNGV. The CDR3 runs to 17 residues. The trim removed 1 base at V and 4 bases at J, leaving 6 bases unmatched. The CDR3 nucleotides are TGTGCCAGCAGCTTAGCCGCCGGGACAGGGGGTTACAATGAGCAGTTCTTC. Its translation is CASSLAAGTGGYNEQFF.

In its sample, this clonotype was seen many times. One end of the junction is discordant with germline, which a read error may explain. This rearrangement joins TRBV19 to TRBJ2-1; D may correspond to TRBD1 or TRBD2 (5 bases each). This CDR3 is 13 amino acids long. Germline-derived CDR1 and CDR2 are LNHDA and SQIVND (reference sequence). Here the CDR3 DNA reads TGTGCCAGTAGTCCGACGGCCGGGACGGCGGTTGTCTTC. Residues: CASSPTAGTAVVF.

This clonotype was detected many times. Written as DNA, the CDR3 is TGTGCCAGCAGTTCCCCGGGACTAGGGCGTTCCTACGAGCAGTACTTC. Amino acids: CASSSPGLGRSYEQYF. The V and J genes are TRBV12-3 or TRBV12-4 and TRBJ2-7, with 8 positions matching TRBD2. CDR3 size: 16 residues. With V trimmed by 4 bases and J by 1 base, 9 bases remained unmatched.

This clonotype was counted a few times. The chain links TRBV29-1 to TRBJ2-2; D call uncertain. CDR1 and CDR2 (germline): SQVTM, ANQGSEA. The CDR3 runs 14 residues. CDR3 in amino acids: CSADGDPNTGELFF. CDR3 nucleotides: TGCAGTGCGGACGGAGATCCGAACACCGGGGAGCTGTTTTTT.

This clonotype showed up many times. V is TRBV19 and J is TRBJ2-7; 7 positions match TRBD1. V shed 6 bases and J 0 bases; nucleotides not matched to a gene: 8. Per the germline V gene, CDR1 is LNHDA and CDR2 is SQIVND (reference sequence). The CDR3 is 15 residues long. The CDR3 coding sequence is TGTGCCAGTAGCTCAACGGACAGGAGCTCCTACGAGCAGTACTTC. It yields the protein CASSSTDRSSYEQYF.

Details on this clonotype: A much bigger clone sits one base away, suggesting this may be a read error. J is TRBJ2-1 and V is TRBV7-2; weak D call: TRBD2 (5 bases). The germline V gene has CDR1 SGHTA and CDR2 FQGNSA. CDR3 length: 15 amino acids. The CDR3 spells CASSSDRGSYNKQFF. The CDR3, as DNA: TGTGCCAGCAGCTCCGATCGGGGATCCTACAATAAGCAGTTCTTC. Based on the CDR3 plus reference TRBV7-2 and TRBJ2-1, the full variable domain is GAGVSQSPSNKVTEKGKDVELRCDPISGHTALYWYRQSLGQGLEFLIYFQGNSAPDKSGLPSDRFSAERTGGSVSTLTIQRTQQEDSAVYLCASSSDRGSYNKQFFGPGTRLTVL.

This clonotype appeared many times. The chain joins TRBV28 to TRBJ2-1; 7 positions match TRBD2. The germline CDR1 and CDR2 sequences are MDHEN and SYDVKM. Trimming took 7 bases from V and 7 from J; bases not matched to a gene: 10. The CDR3 loop spans 14 amino acids. The CDR3, as DNA: TGTGCCAGCACCCGGGGGAGGGGTAGGAATGAGCAGTTCTTC. Protein: CASTRGRGRNEQFF.

The table lists this clonotype with many counts. This chain links TRBV6-2 or TRBV6-3 with TRBJ2-3; D remains unclear. This CDR3 is built from 15 residues. Germline V lookup: CDR1 MNHEY, CDR2 SVGEGT. V lost 3 bases and J lost 1, with 11 bases in between. The CDR3 loop is CASSYSVDRTDTQYF. The CDR3 DNA sequence: TGTGCCAGCAGTTATTCAGTAGATCGCACAGATACGCAGTATTTT.

This chain's CDR3 is CASQPKYQETQYF. The DNA for the CDR3 is TGTGCCTCCCAGCCGAAGTACCAAGAGACCCAGTACTTC. V usage is TRBV19 and J usage is TRBJ2-5; D call uncertain. In germline, CDR1 is LNHDA, CDR2 SQIVND (reference sequence). V was trimmed by 11 bases and J by 0 bases, leaving 13 bases between them. This CDR3 has 13 residues.

The chain carries TRBV5-1 and TRBJ1-2; D unresolved. The CDR3 is 15 residues long. Trimming removed 4 bases from V and 4 bases from J, with 17 bases in between. Per the germline V gene, CDR1 is SGHRS and CDR2 is YFSETQ. In DNA, the CDR3 is TGCGCCAGCAGCCAGCGGCCGGGCCTTACCTATGGCTACACCTTC. Its protein is CASSQRPGLTYGYTF. The variable domain in full, completed from reference TRBV5-1 and TRBJ1-2, reads KAGVTQTPRYLIKTRGQQVTLSCSPISGHRSVSWYQQTPGQGLQFLFEYFSETQRNKGNFPGRFSGRQFSNSRSEMNVSTLELGDSALYLCASSQRPGLTYGYTFGSGTRLTVV.

The chain links TRBV11-2 to TRBJ2-3; no firm D call. The CDR3 extends over 13 amino acids. The germline V and J ends were trimmed by 2 bases and 13 bases, with 16 bases remaining between them. Germline assignment: CDR1 SGHAT and CDR2 FQNNGV. The CDR3, as DNA: TGTGCCAGCAGCTTACCTAGAAGGAATAAGAAGTATTTT. Encoded protein: CASSLPRRNKKYF.

Many counts were recorded for this clonotype. The J gene is TRBJ1-1, the V gene TRBV2; 7 bases line up with TRBD1. Germline CDR1 is SNHLY and CDR2 is FYNNEI. The J segment lost 0 bases and the V segment lost 6 bases, leaving 4 bases of the junction unmatched. The CDR3 is 14 amino acids. CDR3 coding DNA: TGTGCCAGCAGCGTGGACAGGATGAACACTGAAGCTTTCTTT. As protein: CASSVDRMNTEAFF.